The 27 T cell receptor beta chains reported below all come from one sample, sequenced in a study of vaccination and CD4 T cells after COVID-19. Sequencing of the DNA from cultured CD4+ T cells was carried out with the Oncomine TCR Beta short-read assay. TCRdb passed the PCR reads through MiXCR, listing each CDR3 protein once. The sample yields 16,000 or so distinct CDR3 sequences, just under 55% seen once. What these receptors recognize is not known. Time point here: late sampling 161 to 241 days after vaccination in a few convalescent patients. Treatment: roughly 11-day PBMC culture with coronavirus spike peptide pools or control peptides (ViraFEST assay). This specimen was CD4+ T cells from blood, cultured in vitro, taken about 7 months after SARS-CoV-2 vaccination. Every receptor here comes from a human donor who had recovered from COVID-19.

The chain links TRBV6-1 to TRBJ2-7, with D maybe TRBD2 (6 bases). The V end lost 4 bases, the J end lost 0 bases, and 19 bases lay between the germline ends. Germline V gives CDR1 MNHNS, CDR2 SASEGT. CDR3 length equals 17 residues. The chain's CDR3 is CASSGRKGTLLSYEQYF. CDR3 nucleotides: TGTGCCAGCAGTGGGAGAAAGGGGACTCTGCTCTCCTACGAGCAGTACTTC.

The chain has TRBV7-6 and TRBJ2-7, with D possibly TRBD2 on 6 matching bases. The length of the CDR3 is 15 residues. Germline lookup yields CDR1 SGHVS and CDR2 FNYEAQ. V lost 3 bases and J lost 1, with 13 bases in between. For the CDR3, the DNA is TGTGCCAGCAGCTTCGGGGTGGCGGGATCCTACGAGCAGTACTTC. Translation gives CASSFGVAGSYEQYF.

This CDR3 is CSAPRLAGGQGEQFF. Written as DNA, the CDR3 is TGCAGTGCCCCTAGACTAGCGGGGGGCCAGGGTGAGCAGTTCTTC. V gene TRBV20-1 combines with J gene TRBJ2-1, with TRBD2 matching over 13 bases. Trimming at V came to 6 bases and at J to 9 bases, leaving 11 bases not matched to a gene. Germline CDR1 DFQATT, CDR2 SNEGSKA (reference sequence). The CDR3 is 15 amino acids.

The rearrangement links TRBV20-1 to TRBJ2-4; either TRBD1 or TRBD2 may supply D (5 bases each). Trimming shortened V by 4 bases and J by 0 bases, and 13 bases separated the two germline ends. Germline V gene sequence: CDR1 DFQATT, CDR2 SNEGSKA (reference sequence). This CDR3 is built from 15 residues. The DNA of the CDR3 is TGCAGTGCTATAGGTGGGGGTCTAGCCAAAAACATTCAGTACTTC. Its protein is CSAIGGGLAKNIQYF.

This clonotype has just one count. J is TRBJ2-7 and V is TRBV5-6; D unresolved. This CDR3 is built from 14 residues. Germline lookup yields CDR1 SGHDT and CDR2 YYEEEE. Trimming shortened V by 1 base and J by 6 bases, and 14 bases separated the two germline ends. The CDR3 DNA is TGTGCCAGCAGCTTGTCGTGGATGGGATCCGAGCAGTACTTC. It specifies CASSLSWMGSEQYF.

The V gene is TRBV5-4, the J gene TRBJ2-5; D may be TRBD1 or TRBD2 (5 bases each). The CDR3 contains 14 residues. CDR1 is SGHNT, CDR2 YYREEE, per germline (reference sequence). Deletions cut 0 bases from V and 5 bases from J, with 11 bases between. The CDR3 is CASSLAGPEETQYF. The DNA of the CDR3 is TGTGCCAGCAGCTTGGCGGGACCAGAGGAGACCCAGTACTTC.

This clonotype was counted only a few times. The chain has TRBV7-2 and TRBJ2-7, with D tentatively TRBD2 (6 bases). The V gene lost 3 bases and the J gene lost 1 base, with 13 bases spanning the gap. The CDR3 is 15 residues long. Germline V lookup: CDR1 SGHTA, CDR2 FQGNSA. CDR3 bases: TGTGCCAGCAGCTTGGAGGGACGCCCGTCCTACGAGCAGTACTTC. This gives the protein CASSLEGRPSYEQYF. The full variable domain, with the rest looked up from reference TRBV7-2 and TRBJ2-7, is GAGVSQSPSNKVTEKGKDVELRCDPISGHTALYWYRQSLGQGLEFLIYFQGNSAPDKSGLPSDRFSAERTGGSVSTLTIQRTQQEDSAVYLCASSLEGRPSYEQYFGPGTRLTVT.

The chain recombines TRBV20-1 with TRBJ2-1, with 9 bases matching TRBD2. Germline V gene data show CDR1 as DFQATT and CDR2 as SNEGSKA (reference sequence). The length of the CDR3 is 14 residues. The ends lost 7 bases at V and 7 bases at J; junction bases unmatched: 11. The DNA of the CDR3 is TGCAGTGTGAGGAGCGGGAGGATGGGGAATGAGCAGTTCTTC. Translating it yields CSVRSGRMGNEQFF.

The chain recombines TRBV7-2 with TRBJ2-5, with D possibly TRBD2 on 6 matching bases. This CDR3 is built from 15 residues. The germline V gene encodes CDR1 SGHTA and CDR2 FQGNSA. Deletions cut 3 bases from V and 5 bases from J, with 16 bases between. The CDR3 nucleotides read TGTGCCAGCAGCTTCCTCGGGGGAAGAGAGGAGACCCAGTACTTC. Translating it yields CASSFLGGREETQYF.

V gene TRBV20-1 combines with J gene TRBJ1-1; 8 nucleotides line up with TRBD1. V lost 6 bases to trimming and J lost 4 bases; unmatched junction nucleotides: 10. The CDR3 totals 14 residues. Germline values: CDR1 DFQATT, CDR2 SNEGSKA (reference sequence). The CDR3 sequence is CSAITRTGSTEAFF. The CDR3 nucleotides are TGCAGTGCCATAACACGGACAGGGTCCACTGAAGCTTTCTTT.

The rearrangement joins TRBV19 to TRBJ1-2; D possibly corresponds to TRBD1 (6 bases). The CDR3 spans 13 residues. Germline lookup yields CDR1 LNHDA and CDR2 SQIVND (reference sequence). V lost 6 bases and J lost 4, with 12 bases in between. The CDR3, as DNA: TGTGCCAGTAGCCCACAGGGTTTCTATGGCTACACCTTC. Its protein product is CASSPQGFYGYTF.

The rearrangement links TRBV7-3 to TRBJ2-1; 9 bases match TRBD2. V was pared by 1 base and J by 7 bases, with 5 bases of the junction left unmatched. CDR1 and CDR2 from the germline V gene are SGHTA and FQGTGA. This CDR3 region has 15 residues. The CDR3 sequence is CASSLRGGGGNEQFF. The DNA of the CDR3 is TGTGCCAGCAGCTTAAGGGGCGGGGGGGGAAATGAGCAGTTCTTC.

V gene TRBV10-3 combines with J gene TRBJ2-7, with a weak D call TRBD1 (6 bases). Germline V gives CDR1 ENHRY, CDR2 SYGVKD. V was pared by 4 bases and J by 1 base, with 11 bases between. The CDR3 has 14 amino acids. The CDR3 reads CAISARTDSYEQYF. CDR3 bases: TGTGCCATCAGTGCGAGGACAGATTCCTACGAGCAGTACTTC.

This clonotype turned up a few times. The gene calls are TRBV7-9 and TRBJ2-5; no firm D call. Germline values: CDR1 SEHNR, CDR2 FQNEAQ (reference sequence). The CDR3 is 14 amino acids. Trimming took off 6 bases at V and 5 bases at J, with 16 bases between the two ends. As DNA, the CDR3 is TGTGCCAGCAGAAACTCCCTAAACAGCGAGACCCAGTACTTC. It yields the protein CASRNSLNSETQYF. The full variable domain, with the rest looked up from reference TRBV7-9 and TRBJ2-5, is DTGVSQNPRHKITKRGQNVTFRCDPISEHNRLYWYRQTLGQGPEFLTYFQNEAQLEKSRLLSDRFSAERPKGSFSTLEIQRTEQGDSAMYLCASRNSLNSETQYFGPGTRLLVL.

Only a few counts were recorded for this clonotype. This chain connects TRBV20-1 to TRBJ2-3, with D uncertain. The CDR3 is 15 amino acids. V was clipped by 0 bases and J by 1 base, with 11 bases between them. CDR1 and CDR2 (germline): DFQATT, SNEGSKA (reference sequence). The CDR3, as DNA: TGCAGTGCTAGAGAGGCCAGCGCCGGCACAGATACGCAGTATTTT. Protein product: CSAREASAGTDTQYF.

This clonotype was observed a handful of times. The chain has TRBV7-6 and TRBJ2-5; D gene unclear. Germline assignment: CDR1 SGHVS and CDR2 FNYEAQ. The V end lost 5 bases, the J end lost 2 bases, and 6 bases lay between the germline ends. This CDR3 region has 12 residues. The CDR3 is CASSPRQETQYF. The CDR3 nucleotides read TGTGCCAGCAGCCCGCGACAAGAGACCCAGTACTTC.

The CDR3 spells CASGRAGQETQYF. The CDR3 region has the DNA TGTGCCAGCGGCCGGGCGGGGCAAGAGACCCAGTACTTC. The chain recombines TRBV7-2 with TRBJ2-5; D is perhaps TRBD2 (6 bases). There are 13 residues in the CDR3. The germline gives CDR1 SGHTA, CDR2 FQGNSA. V lost 8 bases, J lost 2 bases, and 12 bases lay in between.

The DNA for the CDR3 is TGTGCCAGCAGCTTAGCGGGGTCTAGCGGACACAATGAGCAGTTCTTC. Its translation: CASSLAGSSGHNEQFF. The rearrangement links TRBV7-9 to TRBJ2-1; 7 bases align to TRBD2. The CDR3 extends over 16 amino acids. The germline CDR1 and CDR2 sequences are SEHNR and FQNEAQ (reference sequence). V was pared by 0 bases and J by 5 bases, with 7 bases of the junction left unmatched.

The chain has TRBV25-1 and TRBJ1-2, with 9 nucleotides matching TRBD1. Germline V gene sequence: CDR1 MGHDK, CDR2 SYGVNS. CDR3 length equals 15 residues. V shed 1 base and J 10 bases; nucleotides not matched to a gene: 10. CDR3 region: CASSESDRGWLSYTF. CDR3 sequence (DNA): TGTGCCAGCAGTGAATCTGACAGGGGGTGGTTATCCTACACCTTC.

CDR3 nucleotide sequence: TGTGCCAGCAGATCGCGCCCACAGAACACTGAAGCTTTCTTT. Translated, it gives CASRSRPQNTEAFF. The chain carries TRBV6-1 and TRBJ1-1; D unresolved. The CDR3 length is 14 residues. Germline V gene sequence: CDR1 MNHNS, CDR2 SASEGT. The germline V and J ends were trimmed by 6 bases and 1 base, with 12 bases remaining between them.

The chain couples TRBV6-4 to TRBJ2-1, with TRBD2 identical over 9 bases. V shed 5 bases, J shed 4 bases, and the junction held 3 bases outside the gene matches. The CDR3 is 14 amino acids. The germline V gene has CDR1 MRHNA and CDR2 SNTAGT. The CDR3 nucleotides read TGTGCCAGCAGTCAACTAGCGGGTTACAATGAGCAGTTCTTC. It is translated as CASSQLAGYNEQFF.

The sample holds a few counts of this clonotype. The chain links TRBV20-1 to TRBJ2-3, with 10 bases matching TRBD2. Trimming removed 5 bases from V and 0 bases from J; junction bases left unmatched: 2. The germline V gene has CDR1 DFQATT and CDR2 SNEGSKA (reference sequence). The CDR3 totals 14 residues. CDR3: CSAWTSGSTDTQYF. The DNA for the CDR3 is TGCAGTGCTTGGACTAGCGGTAGCACAGATACGCAGTATTTT.

The rearrangement uses TRBV24-1 and TRBJ2-7; 10 positions match TRBD1. Germline lookup yields CDR1 KGHDR and CDR2 SFDVKD. CDR3 length equals 14 residues. With 6 bases clipped from V and 1 base from J, the junction kept 2 bases outside the gene matches. Here the CDR3 DNA reads TGTGCCACCAGTCCGGGACAGGGGTCCTACGAGCAGTACTTC. This gives the protein CATSPGQGSYEQYF.

J is TRBJ1-1 and V is TRBV6-1; possibly TRBD1 for D (6 bases). The V gene lost 5 bases and the J gene lost 7 bases, with 20 bases spanning the gap. The CDR3 covers 15 residues. Per germline, CDR1 MNHNS and CDR2 SASEGT. Written as DNA, the CDR3 is TGTGCCAGCAGTCCAGCAGGCCAGGGGATCCTTGAAGCTTTCTTT. This codes for CASSPAGQGILEAFF.

This clonotype was counted a single time. The chain recombines TRBV6-5 with TRBJ2-4, with 10 bases matching TRBD1. Germline assignment: CDR1 MNHEY and CDR2 SVGAGI. The CDR3 covers 17 residues. The junction had 6 bases not matched to a gene; V was cut back by 4 bases and J by 0 bases. The CDR3 region is CASSLTTGGLAKNIQYF. The DNA of the CDR3 is TGTGCCAGCAGTTTGACGACAGGGGGCTTAGCCAAAAACATTCAGTACTTC.

The genes are TRBV7-2 and TRBJ2-7; 11 bases align to TRBD1. J gave up 5 bases and V 5 bases, and 5 bases lay outside the gene matches. The CDR3 contains 14 residues. The germline V gene has CDR1 SGHTA and CDR2 FQGNSA. The DNA of the CDR3 is TGTGCCAGCAGCCGGGACAGGGGGTCCGACGAGCAGTACTTC. Protein product: CASSRDRGSDEQYF. Combining the CDR3 with reference TRBV7-2 and TRBJ2-7 gives the whole variable domain GAGVSQSPSNKVTEKGKDVELRCDPISGHTALYWYRQSLGQGLEFLIYFQGNSAPDKSGLPSDRFSAERTGGSVSTLTIQRTQQEDSAVYLCASSRDRGSDEQYFGPGTRLTVT.

The chain couples TRBV19 to TRBJ2-5; 9 bases line up with TRBD2. The trim removed 3 bases at V and 5 bases at J, leaving 7 bases unmatched. The germline V gene encodes CDR1 LNHDA and CDR2 SQIVND (reference sequence). The CDR3 is 15 residues long. The CDR3 sequence: CASSIAGGVGETQYF. CDR3 sequence (DNA): TGTGCCAGTAGTATTGCGGGAGGGGTCGGGGAGACCCAGTACTTC.